This TCR beta chain is drawn from a study of vaccination and CD4 T cells after COVID-19. Study context: Overlapping SARS-CoV-2, HCoV-NL63, HCoV-OC43 and HCoV-229E spike peptides stimulated the cells.

Trimming shortened V by 7 bases and J by 1 base, and 14 bases separated the two germline ends. CDR1 is SGHTA and CDR2 is FQGNSA in the germline V gene. CDR3 size: 15 residues. About this clonotype: Its target is unknown.

Sequenced with the Oncomine TCR Beta short-read assay was DNA taken from cultured CD4+ T cells. Researchers extracted genomic DNA from CD4+ T cells that had been cultured. TCRdb reanalysed the PCR reads using MiXCR and keeps one entry per CDR3 protein. The sample carries about 22,000 distinct CDR3 sequences, roughly two fifths recorded once. General study results and limits: The median count of SARS-CoV-2-reactive clonotypes rose from 21 to 38, not significantly.

Stated time point: late sampling 161 to 241 days after vaccination in three convalescent patients. Treatment in this sample: roughly 10-day PBMC culture with coronavirus spike peptide pools or control peptides (ViraFEST assay). With peptide pools, ViraFEST first expanded antigen-specific T cells and afterwards sequenced their TCRs. This clonotype was obtained from a human donor who had recovered from COVID-19. This chain joins TRBV7-2 and TRBJ2-1, with D unclear. Sequencing used CD4+ T cells from blood, cultured in vitro, obtained about 7 months after SARS-CoV-2 vaccination. This chain's CDR3 is CASMPLFGSYNEQFF. The CDR3 DNA reads TGTGCCAGCATGCCGTTGTTTGGATCCTACAATGAGCAGTTCTTC.